This TCR beta chain was recovered during a study of blood T cells in healthy people across ages. As to this clonotype: What it binds is unknown.

The CDR3 has 15 amino acids. V was trimmed by 0 bases and J by 3 bases, leaving 11 bases between them. The germline V gene has CDR1 LNHDA and CDR2 SQIVND (reference sequence). Whenever a sample was processed, at least 6 million PBMCs were isolated. Primers used in a second PCR of roughly 6 to 11 cycles were a sample-barcoded 5' primer and a J-beta primer mix. TCRdb itself ran the 5' RACE reads through MiXCR, one entry per CDR3 protein. This sample has 1.5 million to 2 million distinct CDR3 sequences, with about two fifths found just once. Overall study results and limits: Getting older went along with TCR beta diversity per million T cells dropping roughly linearly.

The receptor's source is a human donor in good health. Sequenced: blood. V gene TRBV19 combines with J gene TRBJ1-1; the D is unclear. The CDR3 region is CASSIDGGSYTEAFF. In DNA form, the CDR3 reads TGTGCCAGTAGTATAGATGGAGGGAGCTACACTGAAGCTTTCTTT.